This T cell receptor (beta chain) originates from a study of shared T cell receptors in the human thymus. This CDR3 has 15 residues. Germline V gives CDR1 SGHDN, CDR2 FVKESK. The ends were cut back, 4 bases at V and 5 bases at J, with 18 bases in the middle. TCRdb's copy holds only in-frame clones and misses some; the assay was immunoSEQ multiplex PCR. The repertoire holds some 660,000 clones, with around 87% as singletons. The sample also formed part of further work on human thymus T cells. That publication notes: The study used thymus tissue resected during corrective heart surgery. Thymic repertoires overlap heavily among unrelated individuals, related research has reported.

The receptor was isolated from a boy under three years old with a congenital heart defect. Sequencing input: thymocytes. This chain links TRBV14 with TRBJ2-7; D remains unclear. The CDR3 DNA is TGTGCCAGCAGCCCCCGGGTGGGTGTAGTACACGAGCAGTACTTC. This encodes CASSPRVGVVHEQYF.